The clone carrying this TCR beta chain is termed medium-sized. Its antigen is as yet unknown. At one end the junction does not follow the germline gene, possibly because of a read error. This entry is derived from a study of type 1 regulatory T cells. TCRdb reprocessed the reads via MiXCR and lists one record per CDR3 protein. The table shows thousands of distinct CDR3 sequences, with under 35% occurring only once. This CDR3 is 16 amino acids long. Per germline, CDR1 SSHAT and CDR2 FNYEAQ (reference sequence). The TCR sequence derives from a human donor in good health. The sample was cultured T cells, either the whole culture or a sorted T cell fraction (not recorded which). Subset of the sample: Tr1-enriched cell product generated in vitro against host alloantigens. This sequence joins TRBV7-7 and TRBJ2-5; D might be TRBD2 (5 bases). The CDR3 sequence: CASSLVHGLKGETQYF. CDR3 DNA: TGTGCTAGCAGCTTAGTCCACGGACTTAAAGGGGAGACCCAGTACTTC.